This T cell receptor (beta chain) is drawn from a study of blood T cell repertoires in COVID-19. Only in-frame clones appear in the TCRdb table, and some are missing; sequencing was by immunoSEQ multiplex PCR. The table records about 410,000 clones, around 90% of them present only once. Participants' reported clinical history set cohort assignment. The sequenced sample was PBMCs or T cells enriched from blood (not recorded which). This sequence was found in a man between 18 and 29 years old who had recovered from COVID-19.

The CDR3 region is CASSHNGDYGYTF. In nucleotides, the CDR3 is TGCGCCAGCAGCCATAATGGAGACTATGGCTACACCTTC. The chain employs TRBV5-1 and TRBJ1-2; D is ambiguous. In germline, CDR1 is SGHRS, CDR2 YFSETQ. V shed 4 bases and J shed 3 bases, with 10 bases lying between them. This CDR3 is built from 13 residues. Variable domain in full (rest from reference TRBV5-1 and TRBJ1-2): KAGVTQTPRYLIKTRGQQVTLSCSPISGHRSVSWYQQTPGQGLQFLFEYFSETQRNKGNFPGRFSGRQFSNSRSEMNVSTLELGDSALYLCASSHNGDYGYTFGSGTRLTVV.